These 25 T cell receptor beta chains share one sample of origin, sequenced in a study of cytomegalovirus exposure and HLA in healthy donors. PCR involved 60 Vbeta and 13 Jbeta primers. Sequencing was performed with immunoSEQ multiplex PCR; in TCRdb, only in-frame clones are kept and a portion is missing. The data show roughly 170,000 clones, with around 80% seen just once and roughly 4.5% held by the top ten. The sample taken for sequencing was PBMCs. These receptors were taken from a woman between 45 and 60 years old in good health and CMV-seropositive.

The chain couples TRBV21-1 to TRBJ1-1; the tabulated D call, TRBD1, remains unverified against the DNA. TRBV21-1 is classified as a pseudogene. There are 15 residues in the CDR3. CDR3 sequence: CASSKETQTFTEAFF. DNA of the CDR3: TGTGCCAGCAGCAAAGAGACACAAACTTTCACTGAAGCTTTCTTT.

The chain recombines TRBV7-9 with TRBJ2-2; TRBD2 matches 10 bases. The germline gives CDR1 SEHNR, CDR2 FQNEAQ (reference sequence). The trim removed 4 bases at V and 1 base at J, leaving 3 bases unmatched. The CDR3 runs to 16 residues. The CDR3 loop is CASSSIAGGNTGELFF. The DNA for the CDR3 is TGTGCCAGCAGCTCGATAGCGGGGGGGAACACCGGGGAGCTGTTTTTT.

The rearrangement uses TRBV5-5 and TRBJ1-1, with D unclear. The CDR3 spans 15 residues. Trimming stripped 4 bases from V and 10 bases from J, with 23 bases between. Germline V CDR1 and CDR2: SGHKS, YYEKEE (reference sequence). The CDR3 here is CASSPRSLISLGAFF. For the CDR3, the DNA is TGTGCCAGCAGCCCAAGATCTCTCATTAGCCTGGGAGCTTTCTTT.

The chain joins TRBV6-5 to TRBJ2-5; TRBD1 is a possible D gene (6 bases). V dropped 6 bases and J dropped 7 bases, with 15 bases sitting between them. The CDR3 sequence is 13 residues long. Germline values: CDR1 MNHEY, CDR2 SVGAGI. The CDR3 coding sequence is TGTGCCAGCAGGAAAACAGGGAGTGGGACCCAGTACTTC. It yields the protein CASRKTGSGTQYF.

The DNA for the CDR3 is TGTGCCAGCAGCTTTACGGAGGGTCTTTCCGAAGCCTACGAGCAGTACTTC. It translates to CASSFTEGLSEAYEQYF. The chain has TRBV7-9 and TRBJ2-5; a possible D gene is TRBD2 (6 bases). The DNA end lines up better with TRBJ2-7; the J call may be wrong. Germline values: CDR1 SEHNR, CDR2 FQNEAQ (reference sequence). The CDR3 runs 17 residues.

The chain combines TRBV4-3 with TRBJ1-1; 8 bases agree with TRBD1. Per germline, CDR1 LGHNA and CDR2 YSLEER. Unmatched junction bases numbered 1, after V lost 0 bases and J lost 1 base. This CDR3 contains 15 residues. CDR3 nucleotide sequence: TGCGCCAGCAGCCAAGATGGACAGGGGAACACTGAAGCTTTCTTT. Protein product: CASSQDGQGNTEAFF.

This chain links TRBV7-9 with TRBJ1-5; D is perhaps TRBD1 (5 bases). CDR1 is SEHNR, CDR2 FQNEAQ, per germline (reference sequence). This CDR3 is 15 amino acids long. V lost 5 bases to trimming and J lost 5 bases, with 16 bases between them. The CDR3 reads CASSHDSTFDQPQHF. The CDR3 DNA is TGTGCCAGCAGCCATGACAGCACATTCGATCAGCCCCAGCATTTT.

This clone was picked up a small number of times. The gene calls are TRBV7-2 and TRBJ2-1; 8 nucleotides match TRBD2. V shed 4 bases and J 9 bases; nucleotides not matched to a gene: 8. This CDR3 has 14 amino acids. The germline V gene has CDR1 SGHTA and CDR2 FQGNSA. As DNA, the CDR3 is TGTGCCAGCAGCTATACCGGACTAGCCGGTGAGCAGTTCTTC. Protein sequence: CASSYTGLAGEQFF.

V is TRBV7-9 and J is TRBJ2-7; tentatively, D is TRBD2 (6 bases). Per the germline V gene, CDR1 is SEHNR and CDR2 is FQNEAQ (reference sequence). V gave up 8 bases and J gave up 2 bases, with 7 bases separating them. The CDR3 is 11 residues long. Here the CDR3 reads CASSGAYEQYF. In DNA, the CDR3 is TGTGCCAGCTCGGGGGCCTACGAGCAGTACTTC.

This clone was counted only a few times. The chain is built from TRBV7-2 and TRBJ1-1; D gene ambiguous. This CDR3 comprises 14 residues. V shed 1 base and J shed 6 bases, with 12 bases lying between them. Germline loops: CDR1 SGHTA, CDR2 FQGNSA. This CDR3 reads CASSLVLTAAEAFF. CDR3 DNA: TGTGCCAGCAGCTTAGTACTGACTGCGGCTGAAGCTTTCTTT.

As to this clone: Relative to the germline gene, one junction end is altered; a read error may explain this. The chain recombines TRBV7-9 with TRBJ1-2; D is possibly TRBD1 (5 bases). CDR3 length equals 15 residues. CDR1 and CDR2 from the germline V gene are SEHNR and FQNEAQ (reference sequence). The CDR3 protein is CSSSLGAPSGYGYTF. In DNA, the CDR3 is TGTTCCAGCAGCTTAGGGGCCCCTTCAGGCTATGGCTACACCTTC.

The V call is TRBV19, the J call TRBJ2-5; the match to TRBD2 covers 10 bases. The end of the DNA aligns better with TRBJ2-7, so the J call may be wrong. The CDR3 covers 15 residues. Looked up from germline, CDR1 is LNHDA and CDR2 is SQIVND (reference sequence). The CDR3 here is CASSHTGTSDYEQYF. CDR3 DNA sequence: TGTGCCAGTTCCCACACCGGGACTAGCGACTACGAGCAGTACTTC.

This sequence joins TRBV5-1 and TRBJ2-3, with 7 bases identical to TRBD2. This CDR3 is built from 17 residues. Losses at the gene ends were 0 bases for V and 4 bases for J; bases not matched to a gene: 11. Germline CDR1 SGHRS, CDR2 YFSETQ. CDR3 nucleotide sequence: TGCGCCAGCAGCTTGGCCTTGTCGGGAGGTAGGGCAGATACGCAGTATTTT. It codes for CASSLALSGGRADTQYF.

Written as DNA, the CDR3 is TGCGCCAGCAGCCAAGGGGGACAGGGGGGCACTGAAGCTTTCTTT. Translating gives CASSQGGQGGTEAFF. The chain uses TRBV4-3 and TRBJ1-1, with 11 bases aligning to TRBD1. The CDR3 is 15 amino acids. CDR1 is LGHNA, CDR2 YSLEER, per germline. V was clipped by 1 base and J by 4 bases; unmatched bases: 2.

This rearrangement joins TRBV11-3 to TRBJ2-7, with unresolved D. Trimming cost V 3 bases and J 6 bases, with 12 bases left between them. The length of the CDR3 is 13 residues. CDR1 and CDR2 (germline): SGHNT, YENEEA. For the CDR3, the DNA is TGTGCCAGCAGCTTCCCCCTGCGGAGCGAGCAGTACTTC. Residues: CASSFPLRSEQYF.

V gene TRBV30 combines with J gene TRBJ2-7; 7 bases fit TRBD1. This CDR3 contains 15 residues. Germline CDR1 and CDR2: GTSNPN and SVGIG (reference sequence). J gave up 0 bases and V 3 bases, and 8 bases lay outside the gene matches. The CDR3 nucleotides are TGTGCCTGGAGAAGGGGGCGAGGGCCCTCCTACGAGCAGTACTTC. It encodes CAWRRGRGPSYEQYF. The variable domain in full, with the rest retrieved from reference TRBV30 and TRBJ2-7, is SQTIHQWPATLVQPVGSPLSLECTVEGTSNPNLYWYRQAAGRGLQLLFYSVGIGQISSEVPQNLSASRPQDRQFILSSKKLLLSDSGFYLCAWRRGRGPSYEQYFGPGTRLTVT.

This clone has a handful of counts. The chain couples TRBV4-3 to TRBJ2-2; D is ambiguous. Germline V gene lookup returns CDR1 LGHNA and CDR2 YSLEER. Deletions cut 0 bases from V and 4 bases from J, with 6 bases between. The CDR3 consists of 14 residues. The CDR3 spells CASSQEPSTGELFF. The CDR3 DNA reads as TGCGCCAGCAGCCAAGAACCTAGCACCGGGGAGCTGTTTTTT.

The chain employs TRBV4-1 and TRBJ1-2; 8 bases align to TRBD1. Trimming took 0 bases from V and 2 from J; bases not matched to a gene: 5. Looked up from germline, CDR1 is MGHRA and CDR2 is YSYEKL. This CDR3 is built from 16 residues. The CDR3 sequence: CASSQEGQGANYGYTF. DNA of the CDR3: TGCGCCAGCAGCCAAGAAGGGCAGGGGGCGAACTATGGCTACACCTTC.

CDR3 in amino acids: CASSHTASYEQYF. The CDR3 DNA reads TGCGCCAGCAGCCACACAGCCTCCTACGAGCAGTACTTC. The V call is TRBV4-1, the J call TRBJ2-7; D is unclear. CDR3 length: 13 amino acids. Trimming pared 3 bases from V and 0 bases from J, leaving 6 bases between. Germline V gives CDR1 MGHRA, CDR2 YSYEKL.

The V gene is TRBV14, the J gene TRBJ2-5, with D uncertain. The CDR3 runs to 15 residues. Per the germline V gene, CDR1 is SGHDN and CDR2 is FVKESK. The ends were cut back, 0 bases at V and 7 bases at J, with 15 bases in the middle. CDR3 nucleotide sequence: TGTGCCAGCAGCCAAGATCTGGTGCCCCCGGGGACCCAGTACTTC. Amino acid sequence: CASSQDLVPPGTQYF.

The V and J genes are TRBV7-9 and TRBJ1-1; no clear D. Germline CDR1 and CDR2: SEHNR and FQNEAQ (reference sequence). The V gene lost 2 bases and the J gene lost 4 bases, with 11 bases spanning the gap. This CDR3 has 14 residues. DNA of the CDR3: TGTGCCAGCAGCTTAAGGTGGCCGGGCACTGAAGCTTTCTTT. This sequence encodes CASSLRWPGTEAFF. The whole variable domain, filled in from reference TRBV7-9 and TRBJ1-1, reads DTGVSQNPRHKITKRGQNVTFRCDPISEHNRLYWYRQTLGQGPEFLTYFQNEAQLEKSRLLSDRFSAERPKGSFSTLEIQRTEQGDSAMYLCASSLRWPGTEAFFGQGTRLTVV.

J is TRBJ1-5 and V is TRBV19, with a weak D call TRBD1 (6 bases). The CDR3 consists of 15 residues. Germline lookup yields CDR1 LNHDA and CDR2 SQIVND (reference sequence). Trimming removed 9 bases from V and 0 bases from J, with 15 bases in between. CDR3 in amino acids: CASDRSGVSNQPQHF. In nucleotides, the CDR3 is TGTGCCAGCGACAGGTCTGGTGTTAGCAATCAGCCCCAGCATTTT.

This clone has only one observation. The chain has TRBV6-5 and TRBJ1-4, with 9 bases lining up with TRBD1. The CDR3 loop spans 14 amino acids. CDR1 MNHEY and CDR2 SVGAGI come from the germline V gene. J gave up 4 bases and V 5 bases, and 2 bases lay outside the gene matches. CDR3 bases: TGTGCCAGCAGTAACAGGGGGCGTAATGAAAAACTGTTTTTT. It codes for CASSNRGRNEKLFF.

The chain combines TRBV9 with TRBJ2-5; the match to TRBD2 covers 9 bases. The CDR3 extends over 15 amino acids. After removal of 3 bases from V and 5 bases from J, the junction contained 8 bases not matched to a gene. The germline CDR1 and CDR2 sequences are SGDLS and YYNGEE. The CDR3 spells CASSETSGSGETQYF. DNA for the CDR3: TGTGCCAGCAGCGAGACTAGCGGCTCCGGGGAGACCCAGTACTTC.

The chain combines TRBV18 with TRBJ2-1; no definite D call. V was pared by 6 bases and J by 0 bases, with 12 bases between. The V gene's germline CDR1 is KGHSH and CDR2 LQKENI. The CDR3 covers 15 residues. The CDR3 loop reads CASSDISSSYNEQFF. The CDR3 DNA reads TGTGCCAGCTCCGATATCTCGAGCTCCTACAATGAGCAGTTCTTC.